This T cell receptor beta chain was retrieved from a study of blood T cells in healthy people across ages. Whole-study findings and limits: Comparison with aged donors showed that long-lived donors had more naive CD4+ cells and higher diversity. With unsorted PBMCs, a conclusive comparison of naive versus antigen-experienced cells was not possible.

The CDR3 runs 14 residues. Germline-derived CDR1 and CDR2 are MNHEY and SVGAGI. Remarks on this clonotype: Its antigen is not known. One base away lies a much larger clone, so this may be a sequencing read error.

Using a J-beta primer mix together with a sample-barcoded 5' primer, a second PCR was run for roughly 6 to 12 cycles. TCRdb re-analysed the 5' RACE reads in MiXCR, keeping a single row per CDR3 protein. The repertoire holds 790,000 or so distinct CDR3 sequences, with about 42% as singletons. The V call is TRBV6-5, the J call TRBJ1-6, with D uncertain. The sequencing input was blood. This TCR was sampled from an older man in good health. In DNA, the CDR3 is TGTGCCGGCAGTTACTCATGGCGAAATTCACCCCTCCACTTT. Translation gives CAGSYSWRNSPLHF.